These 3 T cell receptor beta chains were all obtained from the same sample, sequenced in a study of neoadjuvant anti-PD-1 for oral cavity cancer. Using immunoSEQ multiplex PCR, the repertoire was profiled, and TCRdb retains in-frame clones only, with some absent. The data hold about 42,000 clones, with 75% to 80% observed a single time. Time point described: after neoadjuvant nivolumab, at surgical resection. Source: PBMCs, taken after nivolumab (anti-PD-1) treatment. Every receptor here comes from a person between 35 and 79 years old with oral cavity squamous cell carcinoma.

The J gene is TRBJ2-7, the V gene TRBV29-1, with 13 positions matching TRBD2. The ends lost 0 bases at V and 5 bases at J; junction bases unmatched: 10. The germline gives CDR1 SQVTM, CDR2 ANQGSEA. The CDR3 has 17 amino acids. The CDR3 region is CSVEDGGVGLAGNEQYF. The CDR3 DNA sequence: TGCAGCGTTGAAGATGGGGGAGTGGGACTAGCGGGAAACGAGCAGTACTTC.

The CDR3 sequence: CASSIDGLAGRDEQFF. Here the CDR3 DNA reads TGTGCCAGTAGTATAGATGGACTAGCGGGAAGGGATGAGCAGTTCTTC. The chain employs TRBV19 and TRBJ2-1; 12 bases fit TRBD2. V shed 0 bases and J 8 bases; nucleotides not matched to a gene: 5. The CDR3 spans 16 residues. Germline loops: CDR1 LNHDA, CDR2 SQIVND (reference sequence).

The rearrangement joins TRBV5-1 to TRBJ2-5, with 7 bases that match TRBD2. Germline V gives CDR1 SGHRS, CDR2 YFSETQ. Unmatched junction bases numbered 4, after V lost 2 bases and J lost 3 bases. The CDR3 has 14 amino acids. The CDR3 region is CASSFGRTEETQYF. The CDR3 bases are TGCGCCAGCAGCTTCGGGAGGACCGAAGAGACCCAGTACTTC.